The clone carrying this T cell receptor beta chain was found once. What it binds is not known. With V trimmed by 4 bases and J by 5 bases, 8 bases remained unmatched. This CDR3 is 17 amino acids long. The germline V gene encodes CDR1 SGHNT and CDR2 YYREEE (reference sequence). The data are from a study of graft-versus-host responses after intestinal transplantation. Repertoires were generated with immunoSEQ multiplex PCR, while TCRdb's copy carries only in-frame clones and drops some. The sample holds about 110,000 clones; around nine tenths are singletons and the top ten take 0.2% to 0.25%. Sample: unstimulated CD4+ T cells sorted from spleen or lymph node cells, taken before transplant. The receptor was isolated from a human donor who was the organ donor for an intestinal transplant. The chain uses TRBV5-4 and TRBJ2-5; 16 bases fit TRBD2. CDR3 sequence: CASSLGTSGRARETQYF. CDR3 bases: TGTGCCAGCAGCCTCGGGACTAGCGGGAGGGCCCGGGAGACCCAGTACTTC.